This record looks at one T cell receptor beta chain sequence and its context. Libraries were prepared by immunoSEQ multiplex PCR; TCRdb keeps only in-frame clonotypes and omits some of them. This sample has 25,000 to 35,000 clones, with about 88% found just once. Trimming pared 0 bases from V and 0 bases from J, leaving 8 bases between. Germline V gene sequence: CDR1 SGHKS, CDR2 YYEKEE (reference sequence). This CDR3 is 15 amino acids long. These data are taken from a study of T cell changes during pregnancy in multiple sclerosis. The chain combines TRBV5-5 with TRBJ2-3; D is ambiguous. The origin of this receptor is a female donor in good health, enrolled as a control in a pregnancy study. The sample consisted of CD4+ T cells from peripheral blood mononuclear cells, taken in the second trimester of pregnancy. CDR3 coding DNA: TGTGCCAGCAGCTTGGCGGAGTCCAGCACAGATACGCAGTATTTT. Protein: CASSLAESSTDTQYF.